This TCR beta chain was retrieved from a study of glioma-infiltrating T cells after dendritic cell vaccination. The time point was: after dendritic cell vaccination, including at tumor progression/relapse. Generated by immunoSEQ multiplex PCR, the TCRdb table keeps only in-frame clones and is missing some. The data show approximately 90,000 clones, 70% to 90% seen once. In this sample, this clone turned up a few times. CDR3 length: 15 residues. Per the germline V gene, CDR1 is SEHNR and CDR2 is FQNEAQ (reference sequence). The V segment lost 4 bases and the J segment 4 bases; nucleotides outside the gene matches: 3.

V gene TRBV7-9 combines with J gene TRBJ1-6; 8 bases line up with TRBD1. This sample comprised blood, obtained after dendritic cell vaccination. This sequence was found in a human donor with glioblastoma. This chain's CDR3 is CASSSHRGYNSPLHF. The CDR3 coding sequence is TGTGCCAGCAGCTCGCACAGGGGGTATAATTCACCCCTCCACTTT.